This T cell receptor beta chain appears in the sequencing data of a study of blood T cell repertoires in COVID-19. Study-wide context: Samples representing acute and convalescent COVID-19 were sourced from the United States, Italy and Spain. PBMCs, B-cell-depleted T cells, or T cells were the source of the cDNA or gDNA that made up the material.

The CDR3 runs to 14 residues. J was trimmed by 6 bases and V by 0 bases; bases with no gene match: 1. Per germline, CDR1 SGHAT and CDR2 FQNNGV. In the original analysis: Nucleated cell counts were estimated from reference gene primer amplification. Measured with immunoSEQ multiplex PCR; TCRdb has only the in-frame clones, and not every one. Clonal size and the V and J genes are those of that table, whereas D and trimming came from the DNA. The table lists fewer than 250,000 clones, 83% of them singletons. This TCR came from a human donor in a cohort sampled during active COVID-19. The chain has TRBV11-2 and TRBJ2-2, with TRBD2 matching 7 bases. Sequencing was done on a sample of peripheral blood. This chain's CDR3 is CASSLEGGSGELFF. The CDR3 nucleotides are TGTGCCAGCAGCTTAGAGGGGGGGTCCGGGGAGCTGTTTTTT. Filled out from reference TRBV11-2 and TRBJ2-2, the complete variable domain reads EAGVAQSPRYKIIEKRQSVAFWCNPISGHATLYWYQQILGQGPKLLIQFQNNGVVDDSQLPKDRFSAERLKGVDSTLKIQPAKLEDSAVYLCASSLEGGSGELFFGEGSRLTVL.